The sequence of this TCR beta chain was determined in a study of blood T cell repertoires in COVID-19. Across the whole study: There were acute and convalescent COVID-19 samples, and they came from the United States, Italy and Spain. Sources were T cells, B-cell-depleted T cells, or PBMCs; the material itself was cDNA or gDNA.

Authors' processing steps: Estimation of nucleated cell counts relied on the amplification of reference gene primers. The method was immunoSEQ multiplex PCR; TCRdb's version includes in-frame clones alone and lacks a portion of them. V and J calls and clone size are as listed in that table; D and trimming were resolved from the DNA. Of fewer than 350,000 clones in the sample, roughly nine tenths were seen once. This CDR3 spans 12 amino acids. Trimming removed 10 bases from V and 0 bases from J, with 9 bases in between. In germline, CDR1 is SGHAT, CDR2 FQNNGV. Material for sequencing was peripheral blood. The clonotype comes from a woman in her thirties with COVID-19, enrolled during active disease. The chain links TRBV11-2 to TRBJ1-1; D unclear. The CDR3: CATGLMNTEAFF. As DNA, the CDR3 is TGTGCCACCGGACTGATGAACACTGAAGCTTTCTTT.